In its sample, the clone carrying this T cell receptor beta chain was seen a few times. Its antigen is not identified. The PCR employed 60 Vbeta primers together with 13 Jbeta primers. The repertoire was sequenced with immunoSEQ multiplex PCR; TCRdb's copy has only in-frame clones and lacks some. In the table there are 85,000 to 130,000 clones, 70% to 75% of which are singletons. The data were obtained in a study of cytomegalovirus exposure and HLA in healthy donors. Study observations and caveats: Investigators reported 150 to 200 TCR beta chains as tied to cytomegalovirus. Rarity marked most TCR sequences, yet some public TCRs occurred in many donors.

V lost 2 bases to trimming and J lost 6 bases, with 5 bases between them. The germline gives CDR1 SGHDN, CDR2 FVKESK. This CDR3 region has 11 residues. The V gene is TRBV14, the J gene TRBJ2-7; no clear D gene. The origin of this receptor is a female donor in good health and CMV-seronegative. The sequenced sample was PBMCs. This CDR3 reads CASSQSFEQYF. CDR3 DNA: TGTGCCAGCAGCCAAAGCTTCGAGCAGTACTTC.